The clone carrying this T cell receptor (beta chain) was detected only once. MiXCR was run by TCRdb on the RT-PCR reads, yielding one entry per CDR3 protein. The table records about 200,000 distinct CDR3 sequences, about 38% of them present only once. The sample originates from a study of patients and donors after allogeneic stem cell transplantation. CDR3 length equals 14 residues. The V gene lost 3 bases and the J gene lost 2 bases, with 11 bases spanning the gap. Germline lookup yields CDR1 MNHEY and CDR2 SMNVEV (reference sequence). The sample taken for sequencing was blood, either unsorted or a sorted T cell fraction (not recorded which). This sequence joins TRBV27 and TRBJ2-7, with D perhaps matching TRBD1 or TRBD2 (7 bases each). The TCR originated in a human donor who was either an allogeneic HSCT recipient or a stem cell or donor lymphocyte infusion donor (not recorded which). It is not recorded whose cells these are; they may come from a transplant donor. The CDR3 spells CASSFSGGAYEQYF. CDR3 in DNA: TGTGCCAGCAGTTTCTCAGGGGGGGCCTACGAGCAGTACTTC.